This T cell receptor (beta chain) derives from a study of blood T cells in healthy people across ages. Whole-study findings and limits: Versus aged donors, long-lived donors had higher diversity and more naive CD4+ cells. Measured against age, TCR beta diversity per million T cells decreased in a roughly linear manner.

Comments on this clonotype: What it binds is unknown. The junction does not match germline at one end; this may be a read error.

A sample-barcoded 5' primer and a J-beta primer mix were used in a second PCR of about 7 to 12 cycles. TCRdb re-derived calls from the 5' RACE reads in MiXCR, one entry per CDR3 protein. The table has fewer than 800,000 distinct CDR3 sequences, 32% seen once. The receptor's source is an elderly woman in good health. The sequencing input was blood.

The CDR3, as DNA: TGTGTCAGCACCCCACCCCCTGACAGGGGGCACTACAATGAGCAGTTCTTC. It translates to CVSTPPPDRGHYNEQFF. The chain recombines TRBV6-1 with TRBJ2-1; 10 nucleotides agree with TRBD1. From germline, CDR1 is MNHNS and CDR2 SASEGT. The CDR3 totals 17 residues.